This T cell receptor (beta chain) came from a study of cytomegalovirus exposure and HLA in healthy donors. Study outcomes and limitations: Accounts indicate the classifier identified cytomegalovirus status with strong specificity and sensitivity.

Worth noting for this clone: Its antigen is currently unknown.

Assay used: immunoSEQ multiplex PCR; TCRdb lists only in-frame clones, some missing. The sample has about 360,000 clones; roughly 90% are singletons. While the first cohort had 600 to 800 subjects, the donors belonged to the separate validation cohort of about 120 subjects. Trimming removed 5 bases from V and 4 bases from J, with 11 bases in between. The CDR3 length is 13 residues. Germline lookup yields CDR1 LNHDA and CDR2 SQIVND (reference sequence). The genes are TRBV19 and TRBJ1-2, with D possibly being TRBD1 (6 bases). This sequence was found in a woman between 18 and 29 years old in good health and CMV-seronegative. Source material: PBMCs. In nucleotides, the CDR3 is TGTGCCAGTAGTCCGCAGGGGTCCTATGGCTACACCTTC. Translated: CASSPQGSYGYTF.